This T cell receptor beta chain comes out of a study of early T cells in non-severe SARS-CoV-2 infection. Study context: Sequenced bulk RNA came from whole blood that was unsorted, and chains were unpaired. Study conclusions and caveats: Matching against VDJdb likely underestimated virus-specific expansions, favoring anti-spike CD8.

Comment on this clonotype: Its target is unknown.

Individual cDNA molecules were tagged with unique molecular identifiers, the study reported. TCRdb ran MiXCR on the 5' RACE reads and lists one entry per CDR3 protein. The sample lists around 81,000 distinct CDR3 sequences; more than 13% were seen once. Input material: whole blood. The source is an adult who was a healthcare worker with PCR-confirmed SARS-CoV-2 infection or an uninfected control (not recorded which).

The CDR3 bases are TGTGCCAGCAGTTTGGAGCAGATGAACACTGAAGCTTTCTTT. This translates into CASSLEQMNTEAFF. This sequence joins TRBV28 and TRBJ1-1; D gene ambiguous. The CDR3 is 14 residues long. The V gene lost 3 bases and the J gene lost 0 bases, with 8 bases spanning the gap. CDR1 is MDHEN, CDR2 SYDVKM, per germline.